This T cell receptor (beta chain) was documented in a study of T cells expressing NK-cell markers. On the study more broadly: Seven of eight sequenced donors tested HCMV-seropositive; one tested seronegative. Findings and caveats of the study: Four donors showed these clonotypes also leading the CD3+CD56-NKG2C+ fraction. A range of roughly 1.0-8% of CD8+ T cells consisted of dominant NKG2C+ clonotypes in about six donors.

No DNA is given; TCRdb re-called the 5' RACE reads and lists each CDR3 protein once. Its clone listing holds a few hundred thousand distinct CDR3 sequences. Concerning this clonotype: Its antigen is not identified.

The germline CDR1 and CDR2 sequences are SNHLY and FYNNEI. This CDR3 has 13 residues. The sample consisted of blood T cells: a sorted CD56 or NKG2C T cell subset, CD4+ or CD8+ T cells, or bulk PBMC T cells (not recorded which). This clonotype was obtained from a man aged 18 to 35 in good health. V and J are TRBV2 and TRBJ1-2; TCRdb lists TRBD1, though no DNA is available to test this call. CDR3 region: CASLATQGSGYTF.